These 27 T cell receptor beta chains came from one sample sequenced in a study of blood T cell repertoires in COVID-19. Generated by immunoSEQ multiplex PCR, the TCRdb table keeps only in-frame clones and is missing some. The data show 110,000 to 150,000 clones, 84% seen once. The sample taken for sequencing was peripheral blood. The receptors shown here come from a man in his 60s with active or convalescent COVID-19.

V gene TRBV28 combines with J gene TRBJ1-2, with TRBD1 as a possible D gene (5 bases). The length of the CDR3 is 16 residues. The germline V gene encodes CDR1 MDHEN and CDR2 SYDVKM. V was shortened by 8 bases and J by 4 bases, with 23 bases between the two germline ends. CDR3 nucleotide sequence: TGTGCCAGCGGGGGAGGGAGCTTGGAGGAGAGCTATGGCTACACCTTC. Protein: CASGGGSLEESYGYTF.

V gene TRBV6-2 or TRBV6-3 combines with J gene TRBJ1-4, with a possible D match to TRBD1 (6 bases). CDR3 length equals 15 residues. Germline V CDR1 and CDR2: MNHEY, SVGEGT. With 5 bases removed from V and 6 bases from J, the gap between germline ends came to 16 bases. CDR3 amino acids: CASSLQGGGYEKLFF. Here the CDR3 DNA reads TGTGCCAGCAGTCTACAGGGCGGGGGCTATGAAAAACTGTTTTTT.

This clone is a singleton in its sample. The chain combines TRBV28 with TRBJ2-1, with 12 bases identical to TRBD2. The CDR3 totals 18 residues. The J segment lost 0 bases and the V segment lost 2 bases, leaving 5 bases of the junction unmatched. The germline CDR1 and CDR2 sequences are MDHEN and SYDVKM. The CDR3 coding sequence is TGTGCCAGCAGTTTACCCCCGACTAGCGGGAGCTCCTACAATGAGCAGTTCTTC. Encoded protein: CASSLPPTSGSSYNEQFF.

The chain uses TRBV30 and TRBJ1-4; D not certain. The V gene's germline CDR1 is GTSNPN and CDR2 SVGIG (reference sequence). V was clipped by 4 bases and J by 8 bases, with 20 bases between them. CDR3 length: 15 amino acids. The CDR3 DNA reads as TGTGCCTGGACCGATCGTTCGGCCCTAGGAGAAAAACTGTTTTTT. It translates to CAWTDRSALGEKLFF.

This clone occurred once. The rearrangement links TRBV18 to TRBJ2-5; D may be TRBD2 (6 bases). The germline V gene encodes CDR1 KGHSH and CDR2 LQKENI. The V end was cut by 0 bases, the J end by 5 bases, with 10 bases between. The CDR3 spans 14 residues. The chain's CDR3 is CASSPPASGETQYF. The CDR3 nucleotides read TGTGCCAGCTCACCACCGGCGAGCGGGGAGACCCAGTACTTC.

The chain links TRBV3-1 (or the pseudogene TRBV3-2) to TRBJ1-5; D perhaps matches TRBD1 (6 bases). Germline V gene data show CDR1 as LGHDT and CDR2 as YNNKEL (reference sequence). This CDR3 contains 15 residues. Trimming took 1 base from V and 6 from J, leaving 13 bases between them. The chain's CDR3 is CASSQGTTGIQPQHF. DNA of the CDR3: TGTGCCAGCAGCCAAGGAACTACAGGGATTCAGCCCCAGCATTTT.

V and J are TRBV11-3 and TRBJ2-5; TRBD1 aligns across 7 bases. Per germline, CDR1 SGHNT and CDR2 YENEEA. V shed 5 bases, J shed 5 bases, and the junction held 5 bases outside the gene matches. This CDR3 is built from 13 residues. The CDR3 DNA reads as TGTGCCAGCAGCAAAACGACAGGGGAGACCCAGTACTTC. Translation: CASSKTTGETQYF.

The chain couples TRBV18 to TRBJ1-5, with D possibly TRBD1 on 6 matching bases. Trimming left V 6 bases short and J 1 base short, with 10 bases between. The CDR3 contains 14 residues. Germline V gene lookup returns CDR1 KGHSH and CDR2 LQKENI. Here the CDR3 DNA reads TGTGCCAGCTCGCTAGGACAGAGCAATCAGCCCCAGCATTTT. It is translated as CASSLGQSNQPQHF.

The chain combines TRBV6-2 or TRBV6-3 with TRBJ1-2; TRBD1 might be the D (6 bases). Germline CDR1 and CDR2: MNHEY and SVGEGT. The V gene lost 6 bases and the J gene lost 4 bases, with 18 bases spanning the gap. This CDR3 spans 15 amino acids. CDR3 sequence (DNA): TGTGCCAGCAGCCCGACACAGGGCTGGTCCTATGGCTACACCTTC. It codes for CASSPTQGWSYGYTF.

The V and J genes are TRBV18 and TRBJ1-5; TRBD1 agrees at 11 bases. After removal of 6 bases from V and 6 bases from J, the junction contained 1 base not matched to a gene. The V gene's germline CDR1 is KGHSH and CDR2 LQKENI. This CDR3 has 13 amino acids. In DNA, the CDR3 is TGTGCCAGCTCGGGACAGGGGGGTCAGCCCCAGCATTTT. Protein: CASSGQGGQPQHF.

The chain links TRBV2 to TRBJ2-7; D remains ambiguous. The germline V gene encodes CDR1 SNHLY and CDR2 FYNNEI. V lost 9 bases, J lost 2 bases, and 14 bases lay in between. CDR3 length: 13 amino acids. CDR3 sequence: CASRVSPAYEQYV. CDR3 sequence (DNA): TGTGCCAGTCGAGTATCTCCCGCCTACGAGCAGTACGTC.

This chain links TRBV19 with TRBJ2-7, with a possible D match to TRBD2 (7 bases). Trimming took 1 base from V and 2 from J, leaving 12 bases between them. In germline, CDR1 is LNHDA, CDR2 SQIVND (reference sequence). This CDR3 is built from 15 residues. CDR3 in amino acids: CASSIGGGGPYEQYF. The CDR3 bases are TGTGCCAGTAGTATAGGAGGGGGGGGGCCCTACGAGCAGTACTTC.

This chain links TRBV30 with TRBJ1-5, with D possibly being TRBD1 (6 bases). CDR3 length equals 14 residues. Germline V gives CDR1 GTSNPN, CDR2 SVGIG (reference sequence). With 3 bases removed from V and 0 bases from J, the gap between germline ends came to 9 bases. DNA for the CDR3: TGTGCCTGGAGCCAGGGGTATAGCAATCAGCCCCAGCATTTT. Its translation is CAWSQGYSNQPQHF.

V gene TRBV9 combines with J gene TRBJ1-6, with D perhaps matching TRBD1 (5 bases). CDR3 length equals 19 residues. The germline gives CDR1 SGDLS, CDR2 YYNGEE. Trimming left V 3 bases short and J 0 bases short, with 19 bases between. CDR3 residues: CASSETSDSALSYNSPLHF. The CDR3 DNA is TGTGCCAGCAGCGAAACCTCAGACAGTGCCCTCTCCTATAATTCACCCCTCCACTTT.

This rearrangement joins TRBV19 to TRBJ2-2, with 8 nucleotides matching TRBD1. Looked up from germline, CDR1 is LNHDA and CDR2 is SQIVND (reference sequence). The length of the CDR3 is 15 residues. V dropped 6 bases and J dropped 0; count of bases not matched to a gene: 3. The CDR3 is CASRTTGANTGELFF. The CDR3 DNA reads as TGTGCCAGTAGGACGACAGGGGCGAACACCGGGGAGCTGTTTTTT.

The rearrangement joins TRBV6-5 to TRBJ1-1, with D unclear. The germline V and J ends were trimmed by 4 bases and 1 base, with 16 bases remaining between them. Germline-derived CDR1 and CDR2 are MNHEY and SVGAGI. The CDR3 spans 16 residues. DNA of the CDR3: TGTGCCAGCAGTTTTGACATCGAAAGATCGAACACTGAAGCTTTCTTT. Translation: CASSFDIERSNTEAFF.

In this sample, this clone is medium-sized. This rearrangement joins TRBV2 to TRBJ1-6, with D possibly being TRBD1 (6 bases). V lost 1 base and J lost 10, with 11 bases in between. CDR1 is SNHLY, CDR2 FYNNEI, per germline. This CDR3 spans 14 amino acids. CDR3 residues: CASSEVRGKSPLHF. DNA of the CDR3: TGTGCCAGCAGTGAAGTCAGGGGTAAGTCACCCCTCCACTTT.

This clone has a handful of counts. The chain carries TRBV7-2 and TRBJ1-6; no reliable D call. The germline V and J ends were trimmed by 3 bases and 8 bases, with 11 bases remaining between them. This CDR3 spans 14 amino acids. Germline V gives CDR1 SGHTA, CDR2 FQGNSA. DNA for the CDR3: TGTGCCAGCAGCTTGTCCAGAAATTATTCACCCCTCCACTTT. Translating gives CASSLSRNYSPLHF.

In its sample, this clone was seen once. V is TRBV7-2 and J is TRBJ1-2; D is ambiguous. The CDR3 has 16 amino acids. Germline CDR1 and CDR2: SGHTA and FQGNSA. Trimming stripped 2 bases from V and 6 bases from J, with 19 bases between. The CDR3 sequence is CASSLQSAVSKDGYTF. CDR3 bases: TGTGCCAGCAGCTTACAATCTGCGGTTAGTAAGGATGGCTACACCTTC.

The V gene is TRBV7-2, the J gene TRBJ2-5, with D possibly TRBD2 on 6 matching bases. This CDR3 spans 14 amino acids. Trimming shortened V by 3 bases and J by 5 bases, and 13 bases separated the two germline ends. Germline-derived CDR1 and CDR2 are SGHTA and FQGNSA. The CDR3 nucleotides are TGTGCCAGCAGCTTTTGGACTAAGCAGGAGACCCAGTACTTC. Translation: CASSFWTKQETQYF.

The rearrangement joins TRBV3-1 (or the pseudogene TRBV3-2) to TRBJ2-5; perhaps TRBD2 as D (5 bases). The CDR3 is made up of 15 amino acids. V was clipped by 0 bases and J by 4 bases, with 12 bases between them. Germline V gives CDR1 LGHDT, CDR2 YNNKEL (reference sequence). CDR3 nucleotides: TGTGCCAGCAGCCAAGATCTGGGAGTGGGAGAGACCCAGTACTTC. Translated, it gives CASSQDLGVGETQYF.

The gene calls are TRBV27 and TRBJ1-1, with TRBD1 identical over 7 bases. CDR1 and CDR2 from the germline V gene are MNHEY and SMNVEV (reference sequence). V was clipped by 2 bases and J by 5 bases; unmatched bases: 8. The CDR3 contains 15 residues. As DNA, the CDR3 is TGTGCCAGCAGTTTAAATAAGGGGGCTTGGACTGAAGCTTTCTTT. Its protein is CASSLNKGAWTEAFF.

This chain connects TRBV6-2 or TRBV6-3 to TRBJ2-2; the match to TRBD2 covers 9 bases. J was trimmed by 7 bases and V by 2 bases; bases with no gene match: 5. CDR3 size: 15 residues. From germline, CDR1 is MNHEY and CDR2 SVGEGT. This CDR3 is CASSYGGGAHGELFF. The CDR3 region has the DNA TGTGCCAGCAGTTACGGCGGGGGGGCTCACGGGGAGCTGTTTTTT.

The chain links TRBV27 to TRBJ1-5, with TRBD1 identical over 10 bases. The germline V gene has CDR1 MNHEY and CDR2 SMNVEV (reference sequence). CDR3 length: 14 amino acids. Trimming took 2 bases from V and 7 from J; bases not matched to a gene: 2. The CDR3 DNA reads TGTGCCAGCAGTTTAACGACAGGGGGCCAGCCCCAGCATTTT. This gives the protein CASSLTTGGQPQHF.

This chain connects TRBV3-1 (or the pseudogene TRBV3-2) to TRBJ1-5; weak D call: TRBD1 (5 bases). The V and J ends lost 0 bases and 7 bases respectively, with 10 bases between them. CDR3 length: 14 residues. In germline, CDR1 is LGHDT, CDR2 YNNKEL (reference sequence). In nucleotides, the CDR3 is TGTGCCAGCAGCCAAGACTGGGCAGGGCAGCCCCAGCATTTT. This translates into CASSQDWAGQPQHF.

This chain's CDR3 is CASSSPGQANSGNTIYF. CDR3 nucleotide sequence: TGTGCCAGCAGCTCTCCGGGACAGGCGAACTCTGGAAACACCATATATTTT. This chain uses TRBV7-2 with TRBJ1-3; 8 bases match TRBD1. There are 17 residues in the CDR3. Germline V gene lookup returns CDR1 SGHTA and CDR2 FQGNSA. Losses at the gene ends were 4 bases for V and 0 bases for J; bases not matched to a gene: 8.

This rearrangement joins TRBV11-3 to TRBJ1-3; D ambiguous. CDR1 and CDR2 from the germline V gene are SGHNT and YENEEA. This CDR3 has 17 amino acids. V lost 5 bases and J lost 0, with 17 bases in between. For the CDR3, the DNA is TGTGCCAGCAGCAACCACCGGGAGGCAGTCTCTGGAAACACCATATATTTT. It translates to CASSNHREAVSGNTIYF.